The present T cell receptor (beta chain) was sequenced within a study of T-cell reconstitution after alpha-beta-depleted transplantation in children. Study observations and caveats: Newly made T cells mostly supplied T-cell counts and diversity one year after transplant.

The germline V and J ends were trimmed by 3 bases and 5 bases, with 11 bases remaining between them. CDR1 and CDR2 (germline): SNHLY, FYNNEI. CDR3 length: 14 residues. This clonotype has just a few counts. No antigen is known for it. Preparing the TCRbeta library involved the use of unique molecular identifiers. TCRdb processed the PCR reads anew with MiXCR; each CDR3 protein has one entry. This table holds hundreds of thousands of distinct CDR3 sequences, under 20% found once. The V and J genes are TRBV2 and TRBJ1-5; TRBD1 might be the D (5 bases). The clonotype originates from a boy under three years old who had a stem cell transplant for Wiskott-Aldrich syndrome, so the T cells may come from the graft donor. The sequences come from PBMCs, mostly from graft donor cells, collected 360 days after TCRalphabeta/CD19-depleted stem cell transplant. CDR3 sequence reads: CASSDRDLYQPQHF. The CDR3 coding sequence is TGTGCCAGCAGTGACCGGGACTTATATCAGCCCCAGCATTTT.